This TCR beta chain was observed in a study of blood T cells in healthy people across ages. A sample-barcoded 5' primer and a J-beta primer mix were used in a second PCR of about 7 to 11 cycles. TCRdb fed the 5' RACE reads into MiXCR, producing one record per CDR3 protein. The sample includes around 650,000 distinct CDR3 sequences, approximately 40% of them seen just once. The CDR3 spans 15 residues. V lost 4 bases to trimming and J lost 4 bases, with 17 bases between them. Germline CDR1 and CDR2: SGHNT and YYREEE (reference sequence). This chain uses TRBV5-4 with TRBJ1-1, with TRBD1 as a possible D gene (6 bases). The specimen was blood. This receptor was identified in an elderly man in good health. This CDR3 reads CASSPVRGSGTEAFF. Written as DNA, the CDR3 is TGTGCCAGCAGCCCCGTCAGGGGCTCGGGCACTGAAGCTTTCTTT.